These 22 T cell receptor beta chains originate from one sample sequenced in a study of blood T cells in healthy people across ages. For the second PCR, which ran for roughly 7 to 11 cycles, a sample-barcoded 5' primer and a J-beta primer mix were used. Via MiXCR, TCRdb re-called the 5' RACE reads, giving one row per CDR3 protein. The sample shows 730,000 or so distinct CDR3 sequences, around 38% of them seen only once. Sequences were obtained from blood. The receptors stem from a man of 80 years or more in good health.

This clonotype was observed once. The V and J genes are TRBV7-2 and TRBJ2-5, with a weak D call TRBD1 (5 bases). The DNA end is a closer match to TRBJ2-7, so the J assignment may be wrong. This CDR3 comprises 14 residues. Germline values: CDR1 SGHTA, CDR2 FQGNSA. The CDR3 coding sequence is TGTGCCAGCAGCTCAAGTATACAGGACTACGAGCAGTACTTC. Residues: CASSSSIQDYEQYF.

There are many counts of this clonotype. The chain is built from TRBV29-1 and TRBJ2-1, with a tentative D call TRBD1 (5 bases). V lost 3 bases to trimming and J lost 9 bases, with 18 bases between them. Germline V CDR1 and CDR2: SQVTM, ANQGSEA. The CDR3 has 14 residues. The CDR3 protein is CSVDKPSPGREQFF. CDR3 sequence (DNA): TGCAGCGTTGACAAGCCCTCCCCAGGGCGTGAGCAGTTCTTC.

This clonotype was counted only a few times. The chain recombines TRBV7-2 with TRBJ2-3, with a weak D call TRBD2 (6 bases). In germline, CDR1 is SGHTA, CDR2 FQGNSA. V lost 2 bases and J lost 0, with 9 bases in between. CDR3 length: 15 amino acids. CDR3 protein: CASSLQEGSTDTQYF. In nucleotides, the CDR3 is TGTGCCAGCAGCTTACAGGAGGGAAGCACAGATACGCAGTATTTT.

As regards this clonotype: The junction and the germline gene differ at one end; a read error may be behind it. This CDR3 is CGVGQGSNTEAFF. The CDR3 coding sequence is TGCGGCGTCGGACAGGGCTCGAACACTGAAGCTTTCTTT. The J gene is TRBJ1-1, the V gene TRBV29-1; 8 nucleotides match TRBD1. Germline loops: CDR1 SQVTM, CDR2 ANQGSEA. This CDR3 is 13 amino acids long.

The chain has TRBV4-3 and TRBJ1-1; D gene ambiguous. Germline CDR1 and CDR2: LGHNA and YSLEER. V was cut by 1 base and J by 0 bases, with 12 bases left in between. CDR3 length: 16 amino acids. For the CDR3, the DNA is TGCGCCAGCAGCCAAGGTGCGGGCAGATTGAACACTGAAGCTTTCTTT. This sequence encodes CASSQGAGRLNTEAFF.

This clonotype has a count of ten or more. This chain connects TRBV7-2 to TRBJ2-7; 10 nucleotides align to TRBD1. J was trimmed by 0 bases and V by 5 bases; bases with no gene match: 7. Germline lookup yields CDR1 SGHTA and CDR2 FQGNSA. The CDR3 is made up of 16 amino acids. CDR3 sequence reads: CASSQGQGGSSYEQYF. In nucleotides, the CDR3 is TGTGCCAGCAGCCAAGGACAGGGGGGAAGCTCCTACGAGCAGTACTTC.

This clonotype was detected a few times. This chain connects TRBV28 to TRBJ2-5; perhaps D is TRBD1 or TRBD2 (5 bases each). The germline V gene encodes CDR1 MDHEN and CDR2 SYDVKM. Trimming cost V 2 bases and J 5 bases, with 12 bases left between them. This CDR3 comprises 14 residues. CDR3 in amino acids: CASSLSGRVETQYF. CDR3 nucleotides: TGTGCCAGCAGTTTAAGCGGCAGGGTGGAGACCCAGTACTTC.

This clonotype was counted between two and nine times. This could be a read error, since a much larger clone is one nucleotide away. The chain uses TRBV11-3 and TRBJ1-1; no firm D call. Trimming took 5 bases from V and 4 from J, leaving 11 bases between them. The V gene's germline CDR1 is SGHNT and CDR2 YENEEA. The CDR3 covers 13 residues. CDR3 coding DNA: TGTGCCAGCAGCGTGACTACAGTCACTGAAGCTTTCTTT. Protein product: CASSVTTVTEAFF.

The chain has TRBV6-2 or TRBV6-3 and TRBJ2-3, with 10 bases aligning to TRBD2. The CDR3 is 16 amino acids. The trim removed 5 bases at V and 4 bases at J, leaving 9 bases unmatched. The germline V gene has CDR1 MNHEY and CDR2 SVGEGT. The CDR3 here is CASSPGGTSAPDTQYF. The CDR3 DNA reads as TGTGCCAGCAGTCCCGGCGGGACTAGCGCCCCAGATACGCAGTATTTT.

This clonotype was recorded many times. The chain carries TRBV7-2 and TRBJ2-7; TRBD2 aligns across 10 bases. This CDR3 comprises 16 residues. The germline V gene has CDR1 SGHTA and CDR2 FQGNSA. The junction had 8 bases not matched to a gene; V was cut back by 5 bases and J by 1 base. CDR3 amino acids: CASSREAGGRSYEQYF. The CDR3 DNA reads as TGTGCCAGCAGCCGAGAAGCGGGGGGGCGATCCTACGAGCAGTACTTC.

CDR3 sequence (DNA): TGCGCCAGCAGCCGCACCGGGACAGGGGATCAGCCCCAGCATTTT. As protein: CASSRTGTGDQPQHF. The chain recombines TRBV4-3 with TRBJ1-5, with 10 bases that match TRBD1. V lost 4 bases to trimming and J lost 5 bases; unmatched junction nucleotides: 5. Germline loops: CDR1 LGHNA, CDR2 YSLEER. The CDR3 spans 15 residues.

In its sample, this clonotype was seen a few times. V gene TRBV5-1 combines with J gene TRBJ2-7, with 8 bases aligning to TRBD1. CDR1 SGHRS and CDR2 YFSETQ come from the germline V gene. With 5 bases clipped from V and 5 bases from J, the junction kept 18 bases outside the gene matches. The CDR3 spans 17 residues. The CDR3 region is CASSISRPDRGRHEQYF. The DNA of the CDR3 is TGCGCCAGCAGTATTTCTAGACCTGACAGGGGTCGCCACGAGCAGTACTTC.

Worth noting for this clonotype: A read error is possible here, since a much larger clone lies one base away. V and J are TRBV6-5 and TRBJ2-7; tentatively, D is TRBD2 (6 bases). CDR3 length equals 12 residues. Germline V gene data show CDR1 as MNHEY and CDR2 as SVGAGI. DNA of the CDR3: TGTGCCAGCGGTTACCGGGGGAACGAGCAGTACTTC. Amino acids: CASGYRGNEQYF.

The CDR3 bases are TGTGCCAGCAGTGTAAAGGGGTCCTATGGCTACACCTTC. Translated, it gives CASSVKGSYGYTF. V gene TRBV2 combines with J gene TRBJ1-2, with D possibly being TRBD1 (5 bases). Trimming stripped 4 bases from V and 4 bases from J, with 10 bases between. Germline-derived CDR1 and CDR2 are SNHLY and FYNNEI. This CDR3 is 13 amino acids long.

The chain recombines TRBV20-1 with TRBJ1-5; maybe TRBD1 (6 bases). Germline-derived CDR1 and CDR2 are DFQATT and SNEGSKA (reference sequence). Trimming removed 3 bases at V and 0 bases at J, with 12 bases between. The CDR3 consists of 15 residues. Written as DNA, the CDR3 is TGCAGTGCTAGTGGGGGAGGGGGTAGCAATCAGCCCCAGCATTTT. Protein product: CSASGGGGSNQPQHF.

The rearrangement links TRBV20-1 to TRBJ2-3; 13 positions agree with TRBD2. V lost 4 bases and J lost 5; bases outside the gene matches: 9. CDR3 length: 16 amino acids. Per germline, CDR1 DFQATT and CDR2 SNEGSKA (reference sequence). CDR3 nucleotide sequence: TGCAGTGCTACTCTCACTAGCGGGGGGGCTAAAGATACGCAGTATTTT. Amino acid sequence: CSATLTSGGAKDTQYF.

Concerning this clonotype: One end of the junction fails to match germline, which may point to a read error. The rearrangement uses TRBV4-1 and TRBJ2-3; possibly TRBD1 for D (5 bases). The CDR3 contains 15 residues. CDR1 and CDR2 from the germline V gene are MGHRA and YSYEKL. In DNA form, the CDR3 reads TGCGCCAGCAGCCAGATGGATAGAGCCACAGGTACGCAGTATTTT. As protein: CASSQMDRATGTQYF.

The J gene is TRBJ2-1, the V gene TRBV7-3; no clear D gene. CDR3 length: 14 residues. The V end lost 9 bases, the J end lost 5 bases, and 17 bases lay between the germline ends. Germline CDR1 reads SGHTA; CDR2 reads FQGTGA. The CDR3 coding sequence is TGTGCCAGAAGCCCCGCCGCCGCAGACAATGAGCAGTTCTTC. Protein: CARSPAAADNEQFF.

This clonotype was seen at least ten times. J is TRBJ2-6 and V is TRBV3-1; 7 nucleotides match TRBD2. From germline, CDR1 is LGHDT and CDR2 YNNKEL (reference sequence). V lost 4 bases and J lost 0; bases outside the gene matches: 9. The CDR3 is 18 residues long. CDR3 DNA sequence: TGTGCCAGCAGCCCGAAGCTAGCGGACCTCTCTGGGGCCAACGTCCTGACTTTC. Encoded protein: CASSPKLADLSGANVLTF.

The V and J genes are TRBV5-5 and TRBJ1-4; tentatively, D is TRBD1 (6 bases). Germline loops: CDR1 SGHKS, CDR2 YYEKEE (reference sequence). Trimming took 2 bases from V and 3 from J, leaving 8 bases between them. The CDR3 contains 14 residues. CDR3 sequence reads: CASSFGQSNEKLFF. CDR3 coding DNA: TGTGCCAGCAGCTTTGGACAGTCTAATGAAAAACTGTTTTTT.

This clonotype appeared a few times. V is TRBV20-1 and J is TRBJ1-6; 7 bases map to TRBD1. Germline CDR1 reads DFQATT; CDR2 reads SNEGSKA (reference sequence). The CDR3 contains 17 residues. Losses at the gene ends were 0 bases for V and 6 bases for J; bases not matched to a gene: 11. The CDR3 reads CSARDPGQGVVNSPLHF. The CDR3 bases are TGCAGTGCTAGAGATCCGGGGCAGGGGGTGGTTAATTCACCCCTCCACTTT.

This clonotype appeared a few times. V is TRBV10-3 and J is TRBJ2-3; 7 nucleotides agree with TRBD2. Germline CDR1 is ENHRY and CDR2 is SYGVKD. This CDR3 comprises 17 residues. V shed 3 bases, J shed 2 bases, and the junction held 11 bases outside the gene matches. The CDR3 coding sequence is TGTGCCATCAGTGACCCCCCGGGCGGGGGAAACACAGATACGCAGTATTTT. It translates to CAISDPPGGGNTDTQYF.